This section outlines one TCR beta chain sequence together with its context. The specificity of this receptor is unknown. No clone much larger than this one lies a single base away; base qualities are absent. The V end loses 5 bases and the J end loses 6 bases, and a stretch of 16 bases separates them. Its CDR3 holds 15 amino acids, cysteine through phenylalanine. Only CDR3 DNA remains: 45 bases, in frame from the first base. As encoded in the germline V gene (reference sequence), CDR1 is SEHNR while CDR2 is FQNEAQ. The sample is drawn from a study of T cell responses to AZD1222 COVID-19 vaccine (dated by TCRdb to the early 2020s). The study in broad terms: A total of 233 trial participants underwent TCR sequencing, of whom 207 had received two doses of AZD1222 and 26 had received two doses of the MenACWY control vaccine. Trial participants were enrolled by age into subgroups of 18-55, 56-69 and 70-plus years, and around 150, 28 and 57 TCR-sequenced participants, respectively, were included in these subgroups.

What the time point label conveys for this sample: about 28 days (+/-7) after the second vaccine dose. AZD1222 recipients given second doses at about 4 weeks or at about 12 weeks were pooled, since spike-specific TCR depth and breadth were not found to differ between the two schedules. Samples from vaccinated people were obtained from the UK trials COV001 and COV002, which included a single-blind randomized controlled phase 2/3 trial of AZD1222 (ChAdOx1 nCoV-19) in healthy adults. For TCRbeta chain sequencing, PBMC samples from trial participants were taken at day 0 and at day 28 after the second dose. Points the paper makes about the study in general: Conclusions about previously exposed vaccinees are limited, since just 6 or 7 AZD1222 recipients were seropositive for SARS-CoV-2 at baseline. Because no day 14 peak-response samples were available, the repertoires could be characterized only after the peak T cell response. The whole spike protein was spanned by vaccine-associated CD4 TCRs, and dominant responses were seen in regions 160-218 and 743-854. Participants were mostly white British, with more females than males. The authors suggested clonal diversity may have been underestimated. In the small 56-69-year group, the increase in depth fell short of significance, most likely because of low power. Reportedly, almost half of the unique spike-specific TCRs recognized epitopes lying outside the regions that are mutated in the B.1.351 and B.1.1.7 variants. After two AZD1222 doses, spike-specific TCR breadth and depth were significantly higher than at day 0 and than in MenACWY recipients.

The CDR3 regions of human TCRbeta chains were analyzed by immunosequencing. As for the original processing: Repertoire TCRs were matched against a reference library of SARS-CoV-2-specific TCRs generated with the MIRA antigen-specificity platform. Breadth was defined as the fraction of unique TCRs that were SARS-CoV-2-associated, and depth was defined as the fraction of total T cells that were SARS-CoV-2-associated. Each spike-specific TCR was assigned to its reactive spike region and to a CD4 or CD8 class using the MIRA data. Log10-transformed breadth and depth values were compared by one-way ANOVA with Sidak's multiple comparisons tests. Imported from immuneACCESS, the table was reduced by TCRdb to in-frame sequences with V and J called. These copies leave out some clones; in studies compared against another copy, an unresolved V gene accounts for under half, and the cause of the remainder is not known. V, J and clone size derive from that table, while D and trimming were established from the DNA sequence. The sample has roughly 140,000 clones on record, 90% of them singletons. The ten most abundant clones make up 1.6% of the sample.

The sequence joins TRBV7-9 to TRBJ1-4; TRBD1 is perhaps the D gene, given 6 matching bases. The receptor was derived from an adult who received the AZD1222 COVID-19 vaccine. The sample consisted of peripheral blood, taken 28 days after the second AZD1222 dose. The DNA reads as follows: TGTGCCAGCAGCCTGAGAGGGACAACCTATGAAAAACTGTTTTTT. Translated, it reads CASSLRGTTYEKLFF.